A single sample is the source of the 30 T cell receptor beta chains below, sequenced in a study of blood T cell repertoires in COVID-19. TCRdb's table, derived via immunoSEQ multiplex PCR, lists solely in-frame clones and lacks some. The table has approximately 150,000 clones, around 86% seen once; the top ten hold about 2.6%. The sequencing input was peripheral blood. The receptors originated from a woman of 80 years or more with COVID-19, enrolled during active disease.

The rearrangement links TRBV6-5 to TRBJ1-3, with D possibly TRBD1 on 6 matching bases. The CDR3 is 14 residues long. Germline V gene sequence: CDR1 MNHEY, CDR2 SVGAGI. Trimming shortened V by 6 bases and J by 1 base, and 10 bases separated the two germline ends. CDR3 nucleotide sequence: TGTGCCAGCAGCTTCGGGACATCTGGAAACACCATATATTTT. Protein sequence: CASSFGTSGNTIYF.

The chain joins TRBV2 to TRBJ1-6; D unresolved. V was pared by 6 bases and J by 0 bases, with 9 bases between. Germline assignment: CDR1 SNHLY and CDR2 FYNNEI. This CDR3 has 15 amino acids. The CDR3 is CASRRYSSYNSPLHF. The CDR3 DNA sequence: TGTGCCAGCAGGCGGTATAGCTCCTATAATTCACCCCTCCACTTT.

This chain uses TRBV7-2 with TRBJ2-5; 9 bases are shared with TRBD2. The CDR3 covers 16 residues. The trim removed 0 bases at V and 4 bases at J, leaving 6 bases unmatched. Germline V lookup: CDR1 SGHTA, CDR2 FQGNSA. The CDR3 region has the DNA TGTGCCAGCAGCTTAGCGGGTCTAGCGGGAACAGAGACCCAGTACTTC. Its translation is CASSLAGLAGTETQYF.

The CDR3 region is CASSFGRGQPKEQFF. The CDR3, as DNA: TGTGCCAGCAGTTTCGGGAGAGGGCAGCCTAAAGAGCAGTTCTTC. The chain uses TRBV28 and TRBJ2-1; tentatively, D is TRBD2 (6 bases). The V gene lost 3 bases and the J gene lost 10 bases, with 19 bases spanning the gap. Germline V gene sequence: CDR1 MDHEN, CDR2 SYDVKM. The CDR3 covers 15 residues.

In DNA, the CDR3 is TGTGCCAGTAGTTCGGACAGGACCCTCTCTGGAAACACCATATATTTT. The encoded protein is CASSSDRTLSGNTIYF. The V gene is TRBV19, the J gene TRBJ1-3; TRBD1 agrees at 7 bases. The CDR3 loop spans 16 amino acids. J lost 0 bases, V lost 5 bases, and 7 bases had no gene match. CDR1 and CDR2 (germline): LNHDA, SQIVND (reference sequence).

The chain uses TRBV7-9 and TRBJ1-2; 7 nucleotides agree with TRBD1. V trimming: 2 bases; J trimming: 1 base; junction bases outside the gene matches: 4. This CDR3 contains 15 residues. Germline V gene data show CDR1 as SEHNR and CDR2 as FQNEAQ (reference sequence). CDR3 nucleotide sequence: TGTGCCAGCAGCTTACTCCCAGGGGGTAACTATGGCTACACCTTC. Translating gives CASSLLPGGNYGYTF.

This chain connects TRBV6-2 or TRBV6-3 to TRBJ2-7; 8 nucleotides align to TRBD2. The CDR3 consists of 14 residues. Germline values: CDR1 MNHEY, CDR2 SVGEGT. V lost 5 bases to trimming and J lost 0 bases; unmatched junction nucleotides: 3. This CDR3 is CASSLLAGSYEQYF. CDR3 DNA sequence: TGTGCCAGCAGTCTCCTAGCGGGCTCCTACGAGCAGTACTTC.

The V gene is TRBV9, the J gene TRBJ1-5, with 7 bases aligning to TRBD1. This CDR3 comprises 15 residues. The ends lost 7 bases at V and 0 bases at J; junction bases unmatched: 7. Germline values: CDR1 SGDLS, CDR2 YYNGEE. CDR3 in amino acids: CASGTGANSNQPQHF. In DNA, the CDR3 is TGTGCCAGCGGTACAGGGGCTAATAGCAATCAGCCCCAGCATTTT.

The genes are TRBV5-1 and TRBJ1-5; D gene unclear. V gave up 2 bases and J gave up 0 bases, with 6 bases separating them. The germline V gene encodes CDR1 SGHRS and CDR2 YFSETQ. This CDR3 is built from 14 residues. DNA of the CDR3: TGCGCCAGCAGCTTCGGGGATAGCAATCAGCCCCAGCATTTT. Residues: CASSFGDSNQPQHF.

The chain recombines TRBV5-1 with TRBJ2-1, with D uncertain. Germline values: CDR1 SGHRS, CDR2 YFSETQ. This CDR3 is 15 amino acids long. V was pared by 2 bases and J by 5 bases, with 14 bases between. This CDR3 is CASSLGATGNNEQFF. The CDR3 DNA follows: TGCGCCAGCAGCTTAGGAGCGACTGGAAACAATGAGCAGTTCTTC.

The rearrangement uses TRBV5-1 and TRBJ2-3, with 7 nucleotides matching TRBD1. The germline gives CDR1 SGHRS, CDR2 YFSETQ. The ends lost 4 bases at V and 0 bases at J; junction bases unmatched: 5. The CDR3 is 15 residues long. The CDR3 is CASSPGQPSTDTQYF. CDR3 bases: TGCGCCAGCAGCCCGGGACAGCCTAGCACAGATACGCAGTATTTT.

The gene calls are TRBV27 and TRBJ1-6; 9 bases agree with TRBD1. Trimming removed 6 bases from V and 5 bases from J; junction bases left unmatched: 5. The CDR3 loop spans 15 amino acids. Germline values: CDR1 MNHEY, CDR2 SMNVEV (reference sequence). The CDR3 spells CASRDRGVNNSPLHF. The CDR3 coding sequence is TGTGCCAGCAGGGACAGGGGCGTTAATAATTCACCCCTCCACTTT.

This clone occurred a few times. The chain is built from TRBV28 and TRBJ1-1; D may be TRBD1 (6 bases). V lost 5 bases and J 7 bases, leaving 14 bases between the germline ends. CDR3 size: 13 residues. CDR1 and CDR2 from the germline V gene are MDHEN and SYDVKM. The CDR3 here is CASSRYREGEAFF. In nucleotides, the CDR3 is TGTGCCAGCAGTCGATACAGGGAGGGTGAAGCTTTCTTT.

The J gene is TRBJ2-1, the V gene TRBV3-1 (or the pseudogene TRBV3-2); D is perhaps TRBD2 (6 bases). The ends were cut back, 4 bases at V and 6 bases at J, with 13 bases in the middle. Germline lookup yields CDR1 LGHDT and CDR2 YNNKEL (reference sequence). The length of the CDR3 is 14 residues. The CDR3 protein is CASSLRTSINEQFF. For the CDR3, the DNA is TGTGCCAGCAGCCTACGAACTAGCATCAATGAGCAGTTCTTC.

This chain uses TRBV19 with TRBJ1-1, with TRBD1 as a possible D gene (6 bases). The CDR3 has 13 amino acids. The V end lost 4 bases, the J end lost 8 bases, and 14 bases lay between the germline ends. CDR1 and CDR2 from the germline V gene are LNHDA and SQIVND (reference sequence). The CDR3 loop reads CASSTDRFGEAFF. The CDR3, as DNA: TGTGCCAGTAGTACGGACAGATTTGGAGAAGCTTTCTTT.

The chain couples TRBV6-6 to TRBJ1-6, with a weak D call TRBD1 (6 bases). The CDR3 loop spans 15 amino acids. Germline-derived CDR1 and CDR2 are MNHNY and SVGAGI (reference sequence). The V and J ends lost 4 bases and 9 bases respectively, with 16 bases between them. CDR3 loop: CASSLPGGPGSPLHF. CDR3 in DNA: TGTGCCAGCAGTTTGCCCGGGGGGCCGGGTTCACCCCTCCACTTT.

For the CDR3, the DNA is TGTGCCAGCAGCCAAGCTCGGCTAGCGGGAACGAATGAGCAGTTCTTC. Encoded protein: CASSQARLAGTNEQFF. This chain uses TRBV3-1 (or the pseudogene TRBV3-2) with TRBJ2-1, with 9 positions matching TRBD2. The V gene's germline CDR1 is LGHDT and CDR2 YNNKEL (reference sequence). The CDR3 runs to 16 residues. With V trimmed by 1 base and J by 7 bases, 8 bases remained unmatched.

With regard to this clone: Other DNA sequences in the same sample also yield this CDR3. The chain carries TRBV7-3 and TRBJ1-5, with 9 bases identical to TRBD1. Germline-derived CDR1 and CDR2 are SGHTA and FQGTGA. The CDR3 loop spans 13 amino acids. J lost 6 bases, V lost 3 bases, and 0 bases had no gene match. CDR3 protein: CASSLDRGQPQHF. CDR3 DNA sequence: TGTGCCAGCAGCTTGGACAGGGGTCAGCCCCAGCATTTT.

This clone was detected once. The DNA for the CDR3 is TGTGCCAGCAGTGAAGGCGGGGGCACTGAAGCTTTCTTT. It yields the protein CASSEGGGTEAFF. The J gene is TRBJ1-1, the V gene TRBV6-1; D might be TRBD1 (5 bases). Germline values: CDR1 MNHNS, CDR2 SASEGT. V was trimmed by 1 base and J by 4 bases, leaving 7 bases between them. The CDR3 totals 13 residues.

The rearrangement uses TRBV11-3 and TRBJ1-4; TRBD1 matches 9 bases. The CDR3 extends over 13 amino acids. Germline-derived CDR1 and CDR2 are SGHNT and YENEEA. With V trimmed by 5 bases and J by 10 bases, 5 bases remained unmatched. In DNA form, the CDR3 reads TGTGCCAGCAGCCTGGACAGGGGTGGAAAACTGTTTTTT. Translating it yields CASSLDRGGKLFF.

The rearrangement uses TRBV3-1 (or the pseudogene TRBV3-2) and TRBJ1-5; D remains unclear. The CDR3 has 15 amino acids. From germline, CDR1 is LGHDT and CDR2 YNNKEL (reference sequence). V was cut by 3 bases and J by 4 bases, with 13 bases left in between. The CDR3 here is CASSQGNSRNQPQHF. The CDR3 bases are TGTGCCAGCAGCCAGGGTAACAGCCGAAATCAGCCCCAGCATTTT.

V usage is TRBV4-2 and J usage is TRBJ1-6; D is undetermined. The CDR3 consists of 17 residues. The ends were cut back, 0 bases at V and 7 bases at J, with 16 bases in the middle. Looked up from germline, CDR1 is LGHNA and CDR2 is YNFKEQ. CDR3 residues: CASSQDWAARGNSPLHF. CDR3 coding DNA: TGTGCCAGCAGCCAAGATTGGGCAGCAAGAGGGAATTCACCCCTCCACTTT.

This chain links TRBV5-5 with TRBJ1-5; 7 bases match TRBD1. Looked up from germline, CDR1 is SGHKS and CDR2 is YYEKEE (reference sequence). J gave up 7 bases and V 1 base, and 8 bases lay outside the gene matches. The CDR3 runs to 15 residues. CDR3 protein: CASSLWQGVEQPQHF. CDR3 nucleotides: TGTGCCAGCAGCTTGTGGCAGGGGGTCGAGCAGCCCCAGCATTTT.

Of note for this clone: Additional DNA sequences in this sample encode the identical CDR3. The V call is TRBV28, the J call TRBJ2-7, with D possibly matching TRBD2 (5 bases). The germline V gene has CDR1 MDHEN and CDR2 SYDVKM. This CDR3 has 11 residues. The ends were cut back, 6 bases at V and 10 bases at J, with 13 bases in the middle. CDR3 protein: CASSLAREQYF. CDR3 nucleotide sequence: TGTGCCAGCAGCCTAGCCCGGGAACAGTACTTC.

The V call is TRBV9, the J call TRBJ2-2; D possibly corresponds to TRBD2 (5 bases). V dropped 4 bases and J dropped 5 bases, with 12 bases sitting between them. Germline CDR1 and CDR2: SGDLS and YYNGEE. The CDR3 length is 14 residues. The CDR3 sequence is CASSFGSGTGELFF. CDR3 DNA: TGTGCCAGCAGCTTTGGATCGGGGACCGGGGAGCTGTTTTTT.

The rearrangement joins TRBV6-5 to TRBJ2-7; 14 nucleotides agree with TRBD2. Trimming at V came to 6 bases and at J to 7 bases, leaving 8 bases not matched to a gene. Looked up from germline, CDR1 is MNHEY and CDR2 is SVGAGI. This CDR3 has 15 amino acids. The DNA for the CDR3 is TGTGCCAGCAGCCGACCGGGACTAGCGGGAGTTGAGCAGTACTTC. This codes for CASSRPGLAGVEQYF.

The gene calls are TRBV18 and TRBJ2-2, with 13 nucleotides matching TRBD2. The germline CDR1 and CDR2 sequences are KGHSH and LQKENI. The V segment lost 5 bases and the J segment 4 bases; nucleotides outside the gene matches: 10. The CDR3 loop spans 18 amino acids. In DNA form, the CDR3 reads TGTGCCAGCTCAGGACTAGCGGGAGTTCTTTTTACCACCGGGGAGCTGTTTTTT. It specifies CASSGLAGVLFTTGELFF.

The gene calls are TRBV28 and TRBJ1-3, with TRBD1 identical over 9 bases. V was pared by 3 bases and J by 2 bases, with 8 bases of the junction left unmatched. The CDR3 contains 17 residues. The germline V gene has CDR1 MDHEN and CDR2 SYDVKM. The CDR3 DNA reads TGTGCCAGCAGTTTGCTCATGGGGACAGGGCCTGGAAACACCATATATTTT. It yields the protein CASSLLMGTGPGNTIYF.

The rearrangement joins TRBV28 to TRBJ1-1, with no clear D. Germline CDR1 is MDHEN and CDR2 is SYDVKM. Trimming removed 5 bases at V and 0 bases at J, with 7 bases between. CDR3 size: 13 residues. The CDR3 region is CASSRRLNTEAFF. The CDR3, as DNA: TGTGCCAGCAGTCGGAGATTGAACACTGAAGCTTTCTTT.

The chain couples TRBV3-1 (or the pseudogene TRBV3-2) to TRBJ1-5; D uncertain. V lost 1 base to trimming and J lost 3 bases, with 7 bases between them. Germline V CDR1 and CDR2: LGHDT, YNNKEL (reference sequence). This CDR3 has 14 amino acids. The CDR3 loop reads CASSQGGVNQPQHF. For the CDR3, the DNA is TGTGCCAGCAGCCAAGGAGGCGTCAATCAGCCCCAGCATTTT.